This T cell receptor beta chain stems from a study of T cell repertoires in cytomegalovirus infection. Study-level information: Used in the study were CMV epitopes, some recently identified and HLA-C-restricted, others well-studied and HLA-B-restricted. Indications came from public TCR beta signatures; they pointed to CMV infection and to a matching HLA type. Findings of the study overall: Carriage of CMV together with the relevant HLA was identifiable through cumulative public TCR beta family frequency. What dominated the ex vivo response were HLA-C-restricted CMV-specific TCR beta clonotypes.

Comments on this clonotype: The target antigen is unknown.

One entry per CDR3 protein, called by TCRdb with MiXCR from the reads. The sample consists of tens of thousands of distinct CDR3 sequences, about 26% of them appearing once. The clonotype originates from a human donor in good health (CMV status not recorded). Some clones in this sample may be carry-over from other donors' samples. The material sequenced was CD8+ T cells from cultured PBMCs, taken from culture after CMV antigen stimulation.

CDR3 sequence: CATRDTFWGETQYF. Here the CDR3 DNA reads TGTGCCACCAGGGACACTTTCTGGGGAGAGACCCAGTACTTC. The rearrangement links TRBV15 to TRBJ2-5; TRBD1 is a possible D gene (5 bases). V gave up 6 bases and J gave up 4 bases, with 15 bases separating them. The CDR3 is made up of 14 amino acids. Germline V gives CDR1 LNHNV, CDR2 YYDKDF (reference sequence).